The 20 T cell receptor beta chains in this list originate from one sample, sequenced in a study of early T cells in non-severe SARS-CoV-2 infection (dated by TCRdb to about 2021). To prepare the library, 5' RACE was applied. The reads were generated on a NextSeq 500. The public reads were quality trimmed at Q25 with fastp and then assembled into clones with MiXCR by TCRdb, keeping productive beta chains. When rows share a CDR3 protein, they turn into one entry using the most common DNA and genes. The sample profile shows roughly 51,000 distinct CDR3 sequences; 6.5% of them were found once. The top ten clonotypes cover around 2.8% of the sample. This specimen was whole blood, taken at baseline. These receptors came from an adult who was a healthcare worker with PCR-confirmed SARS-CoV-2 infection or an uninfected control (not recorded which).

Many counts were recorded for this clonotype. This chain connects TRBV4-3 to TRBJ2-3; 8 bases are shared with TRBD2. Trimming removed 0 bases from V and 2 bases from J; junction bases left unmatched: 13. Per germline, CDR1 LGHNA and CDR2 YSLEER. The CDR3 extends over 19 amino acids. CDR3 bases: TGCGCCAGCAGCCAAGATTTAAGGTTGGCGGGGGGCCCCACAGATACGCAGTATTTT. It codes for CASSQDLRLAGGPTDTQYF.

This clonotype occurred many times. This CDR3 is CASSLSTGEGEQFF. CDR3 DNA: TGTGCCAGCAGCTTATCGACAGGGGAAGGTGAGCAGTTCTTC. This sequence joins TRBV11-2 and TRBJ2-1; 8 bases are a match to TRBD1. CDR1 and CDR2 from the germline V gene are SGHAT and FQNNGV. V trimming: 2 bases; J trimming: 9 bases; junction bases outside the gene matches: 6. The CDR3 contains 14 residues.

This clonotype was seen ten or more times. The chain links TRBV6-6 to TRBJ2-7; D may match TRBD1 or TRBD2 (5 bases each). Looked up from germline, CDR1 is MNHNY and CDR2 is SVGAGI (reference sequence). V was shortened by 5 bases and J by 5 bases, with 13 bases between the two germline ends. The CDR3 runs to 13 residues. CDR3 DNA: TGTGCCAGCAGTCCCGGGGCGAGACACGAGCAGTACTTC. This sequence encodes CASSPGARHEQYF.

At least ten counts were recorded for this clonotype. The chain links TRBV7-2 to TRBJ1-1; D unresolved. Germline loops: CDR1 SGHTA, CDR2 FQGNSA. Between the trimmed V and J ends, which lost 3 bases and 3 bases, there was a span of 2 bases. CDR3 length: 11 amino acids. CDR3 nucleotide sequence: TGTGCCAGCAGCTTGGACACTGAAGCTTTCTTT. This gives the protein CASSLDTEAFF.

The sample holds many counts of this clonotype. The CDR3 loop reads CASSFHAVPRELFF. Here the CDR3 DNA reads TGTGCCAGCAGTTTTCACGCAGTGCCGCGGGAGCTGTTTTTT. The chain has TRBV12-3 or TRBV12-4 and TRBJ2-2; no clear D. V gave up 3 bases and J gave up 9 bases, with 14 bases separating them. This CDR3 is 14 amino acids long.

The chain carries TRBV7-9 and TRBJ2-7; 8 nucleotides match TRBD1. The CDR3 is 15 residues long. Germline trimming cut 5 bases from V and 3 bases from J; bases unmatched to any gene: 9. Germline CDR1 SEHNR, CDR2 FQNEAQ (reference sequence). The CDR3 loop reads CASSRGQGSIYEQYF. For the CDR3, the DNA is TGTGCCAGCAGCCGAGGACAGGGATCCATCTACGAGCAGTACTTC.

About this clonotype: A junction end diverges from the germline sequence, so it may reflect a read error. The chain links TRBV2 to TRBJ1-2; TRBD1 aligns across 8 bases. CDR3 size: 15 residues. Germline V gene sequence: CDR1 SNHLY, CDR2 FYNNEI. CDR3 amino acids: CASSEEDRAAGGYTF. CDR3 nucleotides: TGTGCCAGCAGCGAAGAGGACAGGGCCGCGGGTGGCTACACCTTC.

This clonotype has ten or more counts. The V and J genes are TRBV12-3 or TRBV12-4 and TRBJ2-7; D possibly corresponds to TRBD1 (5 bases). The ends were cut back, 2 bases at V and 3 bases at J, with 8 bases in the middle. This CDR3 comprises 13 residues. CDR3 in amino acids: CASSLKQGYEQYF. Written as DNA, the CDR3 is TGTGCCAGCAGTTTAAAGCAGGGCTACGAGCAGTACTTC.

This clonotype has a count of ten or more. The chain combines TRBV5-5 with TRBJ2-7; 8 bases line up with TRBD1. Germline CDR1 SGHKS, CDR2 YYEKEE (reference sequence). This CDR3 spans 15 amino acids. J was trimmed by 2 bases and V by 3 bases; bases with no gene match: 7. CDR3 bases: TGTGCCAGCAGCTCCCCGGACAGGGCCCCCTACGAGCAGTACTTC. Encoded protein: CASSSPDRAPYEQYF.

The table lists this clonotype with many counts. The chain is built from TRBV7-3 and TRBJ1-1; possible D gene TRBD1, 6 bases. Trimming left V 5 bases short and J 8 bases short, with 9 bases between. The CDR3 extends over 11 amino acids. The germline V gene encodes CDR1 SGHTA and CDR2 FQGTGA. The CDR3 coding sequence is TGTGCCAGCAGCCAGGGGAGGGAAGCTTTCTTT. It yields the protein CASSQGREAFF. The full variable domain, in which reference TRBV7-3 and TRBJ1-1 provide the parts outside the CDR3, is GAGVSQTPSNKVTEKGKYVELRCDPISGHTALYWYRQSLGQGPEFLIYFQGTGAADDSGLPNDRFFAVRPEGSVSTLKIQRTERGDSAVYLCASSQGREAFFGQGTRLTVV.

Only a few counts were recorded for this clonotype. V usage is TRBV3-1 and J usage is TRBJ2-3; D tentatively fits TRBD1 or TRBD2 (6 bases each). Per the germline V gene, CDR1 is LGHDT and CDR2 is YNNKEL (reference sequence). V was cut by 1 base and J by 2 bases, with 13 bases left in between. The length of the CDR3 is 16 residues. CDR3 sequence: CASSQARGGTTDTQYF. For the CDR3, the DNA is TGTGCCAGCAGCCAAGCACGAGGGGGGACCACAGATACGCAGTATTTT.

There are many counts of this clonotype. The chain is built from TRBV10-2 and TRBJ2-7, with D possibly matching TRBD2 (6 bases). Germline values: CDR1 WSHSY, CDR2 SAAADI. The V gene lost 7 bases and the J gene lost 5 bases, with 18 bases spanning the gap. CDR3 length: 14 amino acids. CDR3 nucleotide sequence: TGCGCCAGCACCCGCTCCGGGACTGACGACGAGCAGTACTTC. Its protein product is CASTRSGTDDEQYF.

The chain carries TRBV3-2 and TRBJ2-3. TRBV3-2 is deemed a pseudogene. The CDR3 is made up of 13 amino acids. The CDR3 here is CAYDWVWEDTQYF. The CDR3, as DNA: TGTGCCTACGACTGGGTCTGGGAAGATACGCAGTATTTT.

This clonotype was counted ten times or more. V usage is TRBV6-1 and J usage is TRBJ2-3, with D unclear. Trimming took 1 base from V and 0 from J, leaving 8 bases between them. This CDR3 contains 15 residues. The germline CDR1 and CDR2 sequences are MNHNS and SASEGT. CDR3 nucleotide sequence: TGTGCCAGCAGTGAAGGGTCCTTCAGCACAGATACGCAGTATTTT. Its translation is CASSEGSFSTDTQYF.

This clonotype turned up a few times. V is TRBV6-5 and J is TRBJ1-2; no reliable D call. This CDR3 is built from 15 residues. With 2 bases removed from V and 8 bases from J, the gap between germline ends came to 18 bases. Per germline, CDR1 MNHEY and CDR2 SVGAGI. The CDR3 is CASSYSQPRLGGYTF. Written as DNA, the CDR3 is TGTGCCAGCAGTTACAGCCAGCCTCGTTTGGGGGGCTACACCTTC.

Ten or more counts support this clonotype. The rearrangement joins TRBV6-6 to TRBJ1-5, with D hard to call. CDR3 size: 13 residues. Germline loops: CDR1 MNHNY, CDR2 SVGAGI (reference sequence). V lost 5 bases and J 0 bases, leaving 5 bases between the germline ends. The CDR3 DNA is TGTGCCAGCAGTGTCAGTAGCAATCAGCCCCAGCATTTT. This translates into CASSVSSNQPQHF.

This clonotype was observed at least ten times. The chain joins TRBV11-2 to TRBJ1-5; possibly TRBD1 for D (5 bases). Germline V CDR1 and CDR2: SGHAT, FQNNGV. Between the trimmed V and J ends, which lost 0 bases and 12 bases, there was a span of 9 bases. CDR3 length: 12 amino acids. The chain's CDR3 is CASSLEGTLQHF. CDR3 DNA sequence: TGTGCCAGCAGCTTAGAAGGGACTCTCCAGCATTTT.

The V call is TRBV14, the J call TRBJ2-1; 7 bases map to TRBD2. Germline values: CDR1 SGHDN, CDR2 FVKESK. The ends lost 3 bases at V and 5 bases at J; junction bases unmatched: 16. The CDR3 extends over 18 amino acids. The chain's CDR3 is CASSQTMMGLAEHNEQFF. In DNA, the CDR3 is TGTGCCAGCAGCCAGACTATGATGGGGCTAGCGGAACACAATGAGCAGTTCTTC.

The sample holds many counts of this clonotype. This chain connects TRBV6-2 or TRBV6-3 to TRBJ1-1; a possible D gene is TRBD1 (5 bases). The germline CDR1 and CDR2 sequences are MNHEY and SVGEGT. This CDR3 is 15 amino acids long. V gave up 6 bases and J gave up 0 bases, with 14 bases separating them. The CDR3 nucleotides read TGTGCCAGCAGCGACCGGACATTGTTGAACACTGAAGCTTTCTTT. Protein product: CASSDRTLLNTEAFF.

This rearrangement joins TRBV29-1 to TRBJ1-5; D unresolved. Looked up from germline, CDR1 is SQVTM and CDR2 is ANQGSEA. CDR3 length: 15 amino acids. V was cut by 2 bases and J by 2 bases, with 13 bases left in between. CDR3 sequence reads: CSVEKGMDRNQPQHF. The DNA for the CDR3 is TGCAGCGTTGAAAAGGGAATGGATCGCAATCAGCCCCAGCATTTT.